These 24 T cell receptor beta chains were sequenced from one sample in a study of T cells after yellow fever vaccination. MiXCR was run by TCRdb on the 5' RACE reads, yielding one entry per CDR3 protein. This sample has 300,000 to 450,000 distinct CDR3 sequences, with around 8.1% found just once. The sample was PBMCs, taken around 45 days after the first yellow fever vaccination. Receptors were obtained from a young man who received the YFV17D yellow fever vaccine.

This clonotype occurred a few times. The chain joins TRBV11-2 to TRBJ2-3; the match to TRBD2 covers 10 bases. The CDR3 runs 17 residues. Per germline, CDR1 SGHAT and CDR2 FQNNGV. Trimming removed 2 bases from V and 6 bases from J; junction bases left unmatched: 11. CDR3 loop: CASSLLAGVAAADTQYF. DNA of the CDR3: TGTGCCAGCAGCTTACTAGCGGGGGTGGCGGCAGCGGATACGCAGTATTTT. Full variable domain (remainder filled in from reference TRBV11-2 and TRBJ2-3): EAGVAQSPRYKIIEKRQSVAFWCNPISGHATLYWYQQILGQGPKLLIQFQNNGVVDDSQLPKDRFSAERLKGVDSTLKIQPAKLEDSAVYLCASSLLAGVAAADTQYFGPGTRLTVL.

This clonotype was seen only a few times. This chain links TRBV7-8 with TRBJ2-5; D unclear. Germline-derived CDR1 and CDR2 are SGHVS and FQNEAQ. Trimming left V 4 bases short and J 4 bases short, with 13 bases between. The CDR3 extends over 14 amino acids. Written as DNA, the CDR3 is TGTGCCAGCAGCTCCCGGGCCGCCCGAGAGACCCAGTACTTC. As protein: CASSSRAARETQYF.

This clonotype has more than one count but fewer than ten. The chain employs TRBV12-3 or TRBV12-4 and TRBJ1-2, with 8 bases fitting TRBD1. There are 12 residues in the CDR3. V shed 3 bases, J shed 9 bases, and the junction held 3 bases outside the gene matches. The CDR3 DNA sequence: TGTGCCAGCAGTTTCAGGGGGCATAGCTACACCTTC. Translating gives CASSFRGHSYTF.

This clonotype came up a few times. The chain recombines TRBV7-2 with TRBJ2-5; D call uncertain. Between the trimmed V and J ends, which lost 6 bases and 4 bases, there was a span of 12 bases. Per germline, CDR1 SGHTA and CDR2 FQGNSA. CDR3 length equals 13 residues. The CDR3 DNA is TGTGCCAGCAGTCGGAAGAGTGGAGAGACCCAGTACTTC. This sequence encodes CASSRKSGETQYF.

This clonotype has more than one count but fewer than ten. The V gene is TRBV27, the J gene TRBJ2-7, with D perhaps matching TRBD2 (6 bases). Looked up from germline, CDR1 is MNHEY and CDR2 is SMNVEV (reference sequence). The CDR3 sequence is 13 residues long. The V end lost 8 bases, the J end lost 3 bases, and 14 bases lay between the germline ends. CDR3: CASSRDSRYEQYV. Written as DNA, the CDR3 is TGTGCCAGCTCTCGGGACTCGCGCTACGAGCAGTACGTC.

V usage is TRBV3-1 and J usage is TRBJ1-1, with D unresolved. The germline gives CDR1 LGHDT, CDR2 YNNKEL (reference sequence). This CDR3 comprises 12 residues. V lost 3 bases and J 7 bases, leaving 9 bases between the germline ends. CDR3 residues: CASSQVHHEAFF. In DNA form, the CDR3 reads TGTGCCAGCAGCCAGGTACATCATGAAGCTTTCTTT.

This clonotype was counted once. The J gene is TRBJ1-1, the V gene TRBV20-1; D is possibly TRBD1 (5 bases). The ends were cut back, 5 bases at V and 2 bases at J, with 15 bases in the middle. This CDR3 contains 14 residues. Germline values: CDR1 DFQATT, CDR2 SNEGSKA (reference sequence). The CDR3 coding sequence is TGCAGTGCTGGGGGAGGAAGGGCAAACACTGAAGCTTTCTTT. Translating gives CSAGGGRANTEAFF.

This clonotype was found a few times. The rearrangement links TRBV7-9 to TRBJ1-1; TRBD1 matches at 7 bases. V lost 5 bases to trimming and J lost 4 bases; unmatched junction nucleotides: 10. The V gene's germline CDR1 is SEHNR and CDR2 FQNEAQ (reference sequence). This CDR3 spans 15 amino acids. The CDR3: CASSARGSFGTEAFF. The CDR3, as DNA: TGTGCCAGCAGCGCCAGGGGGTCGTTCGGCACTGAAGCTTTCTTT.

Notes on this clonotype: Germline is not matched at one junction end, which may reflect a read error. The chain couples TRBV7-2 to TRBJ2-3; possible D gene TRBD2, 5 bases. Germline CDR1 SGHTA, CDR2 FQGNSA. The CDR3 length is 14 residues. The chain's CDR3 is CPSSPSSGTDTQYF. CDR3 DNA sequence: TGTCCCAGCAGCCCGAGTAGCGGCACAGATACGCAGTATTTT. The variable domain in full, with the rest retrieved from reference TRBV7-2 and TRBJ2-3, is GAGVSQSPSNKVTEKGKDVELRCDPISGHTALYWYRQSLGQGLEFLIYFQGNSAPDKSGLPSDRFSAERTGGSVSTLTIQRTQQEDSAVYLCPSSPSSGTDTQYFGPGTRLTVL.

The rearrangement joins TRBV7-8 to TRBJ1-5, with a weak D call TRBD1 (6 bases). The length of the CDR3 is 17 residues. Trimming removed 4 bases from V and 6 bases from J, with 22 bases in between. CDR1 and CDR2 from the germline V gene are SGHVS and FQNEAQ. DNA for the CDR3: TGTGCCAGCAGCTACTACAGGGCCCCCAACCGTGGTCAGCCCCAGCATTTT. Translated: CASSYYRAPNRGQPQHF.

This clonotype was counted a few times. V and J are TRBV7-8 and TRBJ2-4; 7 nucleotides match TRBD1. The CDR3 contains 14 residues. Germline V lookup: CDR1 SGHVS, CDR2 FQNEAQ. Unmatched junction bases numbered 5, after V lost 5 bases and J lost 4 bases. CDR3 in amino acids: CASSPQGWKNIQYF. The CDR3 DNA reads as TGTGCCAGCAGCCCACAGGGGTGGAAAAACATTCAGTACTTC.

The CDR3 spells CASSLDDWSSGNTIYF. Written as DNA, the CDR3 is TGTGCCAGCAGTTTAGATGACTGGAGCTCTGGAAACACCATATATTTT. The chain links TRBV12-3 or TRBV12-4 to TRBJ1-3; D remains unclear. The CDR3 has 16 residues. The V end was cut by 1 base, the J end by 0 bases, with 10 bases between.

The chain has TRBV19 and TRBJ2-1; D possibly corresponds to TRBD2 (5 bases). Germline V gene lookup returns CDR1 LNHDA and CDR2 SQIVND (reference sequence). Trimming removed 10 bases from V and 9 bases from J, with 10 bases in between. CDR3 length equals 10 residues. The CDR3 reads CATSEGEQFF. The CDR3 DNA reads TGTGCCACCAGCGAGGGTGAGCAGTTCTTC.

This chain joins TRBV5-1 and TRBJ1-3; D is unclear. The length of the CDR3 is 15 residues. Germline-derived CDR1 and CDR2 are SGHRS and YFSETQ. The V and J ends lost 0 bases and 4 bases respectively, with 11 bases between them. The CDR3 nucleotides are TGCGCCAGCAGCTTGGATCGGGGAGGAGGAAACACCATATATTTT. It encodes CASSLDRGGGNTIYF. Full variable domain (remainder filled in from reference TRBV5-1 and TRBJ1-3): KAGVTQTPRYLIKTRGQQVTLSCSPISGHRSVSWYQQTPGQGLQFLFEYFSETQRNKGNFPGRFSGRQFSNSRSEMNVSTLELGDSALYLCASSLDRGGGNTIYFGEGSWLTVV.

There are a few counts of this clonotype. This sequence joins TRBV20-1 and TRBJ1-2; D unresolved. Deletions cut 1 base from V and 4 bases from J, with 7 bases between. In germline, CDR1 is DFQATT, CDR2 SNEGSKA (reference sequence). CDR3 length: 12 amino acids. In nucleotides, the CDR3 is TGCAGTGCTAGAGTTTCGCTCTATGGCTACACCTTC. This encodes CSARVSLYGYTF.

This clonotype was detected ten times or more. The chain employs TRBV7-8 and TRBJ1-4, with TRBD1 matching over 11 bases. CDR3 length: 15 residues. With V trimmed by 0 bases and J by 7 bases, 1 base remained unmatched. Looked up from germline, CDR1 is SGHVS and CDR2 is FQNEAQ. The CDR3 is CASSLAGTGGEKLFF. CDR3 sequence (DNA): TGTGCCAGCAGCTTAGCGGGGACAGGGGGTGAAAAACTGTTTTTT.

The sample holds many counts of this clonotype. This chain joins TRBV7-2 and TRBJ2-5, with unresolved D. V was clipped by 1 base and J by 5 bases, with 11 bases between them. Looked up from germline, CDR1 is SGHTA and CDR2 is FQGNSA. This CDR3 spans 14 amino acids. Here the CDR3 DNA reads TGTGCCAGCAGCTTAGATCGCGGTTGGGAGACCCAGTACTTC. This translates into CASSLDRGWETQYF. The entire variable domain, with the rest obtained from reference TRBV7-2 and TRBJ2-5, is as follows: GAGVSQSPSNKVTEKGKDVELRCDPISGHTALYWYRQSLGQGLEFLIYFQGNSAPDKSGLPSDRFSAERTGGSVSTLTIQRTQQEDSAVYLCASSLDRGWETQYFGPGTRLLVL.

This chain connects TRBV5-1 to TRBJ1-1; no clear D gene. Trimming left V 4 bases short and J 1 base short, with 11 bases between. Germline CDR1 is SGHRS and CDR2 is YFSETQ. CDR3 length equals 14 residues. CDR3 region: CASSRQPSNTEAFF. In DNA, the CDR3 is TGCGCCAGCAGCCGCCAACCATCGAACACTGAAGCTTTCTTT.

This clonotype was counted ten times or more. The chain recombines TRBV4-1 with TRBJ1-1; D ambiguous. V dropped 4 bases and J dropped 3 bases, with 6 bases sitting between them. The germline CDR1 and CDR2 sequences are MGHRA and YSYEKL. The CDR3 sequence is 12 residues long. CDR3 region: CASSLPYTEAFF. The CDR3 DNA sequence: TGCGCCAGCAGCCTTCCCTACACTGAAGCTTTCTTT.

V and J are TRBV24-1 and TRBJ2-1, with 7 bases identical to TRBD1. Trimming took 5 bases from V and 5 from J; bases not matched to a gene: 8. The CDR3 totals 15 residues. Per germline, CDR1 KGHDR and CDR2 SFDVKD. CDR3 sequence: CATSGPRTGDNEQFF. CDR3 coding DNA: TGTGCCACCAGTGGCCCCAGGACAGGCGACAATGAGCAGTTCTTC.

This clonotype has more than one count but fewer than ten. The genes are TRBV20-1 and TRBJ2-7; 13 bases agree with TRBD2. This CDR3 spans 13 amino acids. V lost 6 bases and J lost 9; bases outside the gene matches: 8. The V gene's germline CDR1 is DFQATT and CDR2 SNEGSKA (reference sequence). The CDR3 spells CSARTSGGMGQYV. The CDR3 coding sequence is TGCAGTGCAAGGACTAGCGGGGGCATGGGGCAGTACGTC.

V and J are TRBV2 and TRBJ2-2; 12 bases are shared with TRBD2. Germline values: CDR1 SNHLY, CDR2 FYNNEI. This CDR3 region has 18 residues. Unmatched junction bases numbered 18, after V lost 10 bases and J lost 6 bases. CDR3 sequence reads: CAICSLLVLAGGPGELFF. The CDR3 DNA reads TGTGCCATCTGTTCGCTCCTCGTACTAGCGGGGGGACCCGGGGAGCTGTTTTTT.

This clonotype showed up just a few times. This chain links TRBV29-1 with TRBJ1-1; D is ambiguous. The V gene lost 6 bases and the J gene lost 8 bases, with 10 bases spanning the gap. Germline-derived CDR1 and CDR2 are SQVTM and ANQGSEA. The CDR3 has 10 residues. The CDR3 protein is CSVGFGEAFF. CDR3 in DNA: TGCAGCGTCGGTTTCGGGGAAGCTTTCTTT. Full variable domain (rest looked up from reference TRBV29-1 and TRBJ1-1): SAVISQKPSRDICQRGTSLTIQCQVDSQVTMMFWYRQQPGQSLTLIATANQGSEATYESGFVIDKFPISRPNLTFSTLTVSNMSPEDSSIYLCSVGFGEAFFGQGTRLTVV.

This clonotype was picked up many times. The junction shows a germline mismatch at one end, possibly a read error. CDR3: CASSLGQANYGYTF. The CDR3 bases are TGTGCCAGCAGCTTGGGCCAGGCTAACTATGGCTACACCTTC. This chain joins TRBV5-1 and TRBJ1-2; no clear D gene. This CDR3 is 14 amino acids long. Germline CDR1 SGHRS, CDR2 YFSETQ.